Shown below are 29 T cell receptor beta chains from a single sample sequenced in a study of blood T cell repertoires in COVID-19. Produced via immunoSEQ multiplex PCR; TCRdb's table is partial and in-frame only. The data show over 150,000 clones, under 90% seen once. The sequenced material came from PBMCs or T cells enriched from blood (not recorded which). These receptors came from a man between 45 and 60 years old who had recovered from COVID-19.

The chain carries TRBV3-1 (or the pseudogene TRBV3-2) and TRBJ1-6; TRBD1 aligns across 9 bases. CDR1 is LGHDT and CDR2 is YNNKEL in the germline V gene (reference sequence). With V trimmed by 3 bases and J by 3 bases, 0 bases remained unmatched. The length of the CDR3 is 15 residues. CDR3 sequence reads: CASSQGQGYNSPLHF. The CDR3 region has the DNA TGTGCCAGCAGCCAGGGACAGGGCTATAATTCACCCCTCCACTTT.

The J gene is TRBJ2-3, the V gene TRBV29-1, with a weak D call TRBD1 (5 bases). Trimming took off 1 base at V and 4 bases at J, with 6 bases between the two ends. The germline V gene has CDR1 SQVTM and CDR2 ANQGSEA. The CDR3 sequence is 12 residues long. The CDR3 DNA reads as TGCAGCGTTGAAGCAGGGTCAGATACGCAGTATTTT. This sequence encodes CSVEAGSDTQYF.

The chain combines TRBV29-1 with TRBJ2-5, with D tentatively TRBD1 (6 bases). The CDR3 consists of 13 residues. V lost 2 bases and J lost 4, with 11 bases in between. Per germline, CDR1 SQVTM and CDR2 ANQGSEA. The CDR3 region is CSVEFARGETQYF. In DNA, the CDR3 is TGCAGCGTTGAATTTGCCAGGGGAGAGACCCAGTACTTC.

This clone was seen a single time. This chain connects TRBV4-3 to TRBJ1-3; 7 bases are shared with TRBD1. CDR1 and CDR2 (germline): LGHNA, YSLEER. There are 17 residues in the CDR3. V shed 1 base and J 6 bases; nucleotides not matched to a gene: 12. CDR3 nucleotides: TGCGCCAGCAGCCAAGGGAGGGGGCTGGTGGGGCAAAACACCATATATTTT. Translated: CASSQGRGLVGQNTIYF.

This clone was counted once. The genes are TRBV12-5 and TRBJ2-7, with a tentative D call TRBD2 (6 bases). Trimming cost V 6 bases and J 6 bases, with 12 bases left between them. The V gene's germline CDR1 is LGHNT and CDR2 FRNRAP. There are 12 residues in the CDR3. The CDR3 bases are TGTGCTAGTGGACTAGCTAAGTTCGAGCAGTACTTC. Its translation: CASGLAKFEQYF.

The V gene is TRBV3-1 (or the pseudogene TRBV3-2), the J gene TRBJ2-1, with 8 bases that match TRBD1. This CDR3 is built from 15 residues. In germline, CDR1 is LGHDT, CDR2 YNNKEL (reference sequence). V lost 5 bases and J lost 0; bases outside the gene matches: 3. Written as DNA, the CDR3 is TGTGCCAGCAGCTTGACAGGGGCCTCCTACAATGAGCAGTTCTTC. Amino acids: CASSLTGASYNEQFF.

This chain links TRBV5-5 with TRBJ1-5; 8 bases agree with TRBD1. Germline V lookup: CDR1 SGHKS, CDR2 YYEKEE (reference sequence). The V gene end was trimmed by 2 bases and the J gene end by 6 bases; junction bases not matched to a gene: 7. The length of the CDR3 is 15 residues. CDR3 coding DNA: TGTGCCAGCAGCTTACGGACAGGGATAAGTCAGCCCCAGCATTTT. Translation gives CASSLRTGISQPQHF.

The chain joins TRBV6-5 to TRBJ2-7; D gene uncertain. The CDR3 totals 12 residues. V lost 8 bases and J lost 0, with 8 bases in between. Germline V gives CDR1 MNHEY, CDR2 SVGAGI. The CDR3: CASGRISYEQYF. CDR3 nucleotide sequence: TGTGCCAGCGGCAGGATCTCCTACGAGCAGTACTTC.

The rearrangement links TRBV30 to TRBJ1-5, with no clear D. Germline V lookup: CDR1 GTSNPN, CDR2 SVGIG (reference sequence). This CDR3 comprises 13 residues. Trimming removed 3 bases from V and 0 bases from J, with 6 bases in between. The CDR3: CAWRGDSNQPQHF. The CDR3 DNA reads TGTGCCTGGAGGGGAGATAGCAATCAGCCCCAGCATTTT.

The gene calls are TRBV5-1 and TRBJ1-3; 9 nucleotides agree with TRBD1. Germline CDR1 and CDR2: SGHRS and YFSETQ. This CDR3 spans 16 amino acids. J gave up 4 bases and V 4 bases, and 9 bases lay outside the gene matches. CDR3 in DNA: TGCGCCAGCAGCGCGGCGGGACAGGGCCGAGGAAACACCATATATTTT. Its translation is CASSAAGQGRGNTIYF. The whole variable domain, remainder taken from reference TRBV5-1 and TRBJ1-3, is KAGVTQTPRYLIKTRGQQVTLSCSPISGHRSVSWYQQTPGQGLQFLFEYFSETQRNKGNFPGRFSGRQFSNSRSEMNVSTLELGDSALYLCASSAAGQGRGNTIYFGEGSWLTVV.

The chain has TRBV7-2 and TRBJ2-1, with TRBD2 identical over 12 bases. Germline V gene sequence: CDR1 SGHTA, CDR2 FQGNSA. Trimming cost V 2 bases and J 6 bases; bases outside gene matches: 8. The CDR3 length is 17 residues. CDR3 region: CASSLSLSSGGANEQFF. The CDR3 DNA follows: TGTGCCAGCAGCTTATCCCTATCTAGCGGGGGGGCCAATGAGCAGTTCTTC.

The genes are TRBV19 and TRBJ2-3, with a possible D match to TRBD1 (6 bases). This CDR3 region has 15 residues. Trimming took off 4 bases at V and 0 bases at J, with 11 bases between the two ends. Germline-derived CDR1 and CDR2 are LNHDA and SQIVND (reference sequence). CDR3 region: CASSTDRSSTDTQYF. As DNA, the CDR3 is TGTGCCAGTAGTACCGACAGGAGCAGCACAGATACGCAGTATTTT.

The rearrangement uses TRBV19 and TRBJ2-7; 10 bases fit TRBD1. Germline loops: CDR1 LNHDA, CDR2 SQIVND (reference sequence). V lost 6 bases, J lost 2 bases, and 7 bases stayed unmatched. The CDR3 covers 15 residues. The CDR3 region has the DNA TGTGCCAGTAGCACATTCGGGACAGGGGCCTACGAGCAGTACTTC. This codes for CASSTFGTGAYEQYF.

The J gene is TRBJ1-1, the V gene TRBV11-3; TRBD1 matches at 8 bases. The CDR3 extends over 13 amino acids. CDR1 and CDR2 (germline): SGHNT, YENEEA. With V trimmed by 7 bases and J by 6 bases, 7 bases remained unmatched. CDR3: CASTGTGASEAFF. In nucleotides, the CDR3 is TGTGCCAGCACAGGGACAGGTGCCTCTGAAGCTTTCTTT.

The chain carries TRBV19 and TRBJ1-1; TRBD1 matches 9 bases. Germline CDR1 reads LNHDA; CDR2 reads SQIVND (reference sequence). V shed 5 bases and J 0 bases; nucleotides not matched to a gene: 4. The CDR3 contains 15 residues. CDR3 protein: CASSLGTGMNTEAFF. The CDR3 nucleotides are TGTGCCAGTAGTTTGGGGACAGGGATGAACACTGAAGCTTTCTTT. The whole variable domain, filled in from reference TRBV19 and TRBJ1-1, reads DGGITQSPKYLFRKEGQNVTLSCEQNLNHDAMYWYRQDPGQGLRLIYYSQIVNDFQKGDIAEGYSVSREKKESFPLTVTSAQKNPTAFYLCASSLGTGMNTEAFFGQGTRLTVV.

V usage is TRBV29-1 and J usage is TRBJ1-2; D remains unclear. The V end was cut by 1 base, the J end by 0 bases, with 3 bases between. This CDR3 has 12 residues. CDR1 is SQVTM and CDR2 is ANQGSEA in the germline V gene. CDR3 residues: CSVEVANYGYTF. The CDR3, as DNA: TGCAGCGTTGAAGTCGCTAACTATGGCTACACCTTC.

V is TRBV27 and J is TRBJ1-1, with D possibly TRBD1 on 5 matching bases. Trimming took 7 bases from V and 5 from J, leaving 20 bases between them. Germline V CDR1 and CDR2: MNHEY, SMNVEV (reference sequence). There are 15 residues in the CDR3. CDR3 nucleotides: TGTGCCAGCAACCACCGGGCGCAGGGATGGACTGAAGCTTTCTTT. Amino acid sequence: CASNHRAQGWTEAFF.

The chain is built from TRBV10-2 and TRBJ1-2; D perhaps matches TRBD1 (5 bases). The V gene lost 0 bases and the J gene lost 8 bases, with 13 bases spanning the gap. The length of the CDR3 is 14 residues. Germline V gene lookup returns CDR1 WSHSY and CDR2 SAAADI. This CDR3 is CASSESGRLNGYTF. The CDR3 DNA is TGCGCCAGCAGTGAGTCGGGGCGCTTAAACGGCTACACCTTC.

The J gene is TRBJ1-1, the V gene TRBV10-3; 9 bases are a match to TRBD1. V lost 7 bases and J lost 5; bases outside the gene matches: 8. This CDR3 region has 14 residues. Germline values: CDR1 ENHRY, CDR2 SYGVKD. The CDR3 DNA is TGTGCCATCAACCCGGGACAGGGTATGACTGAAGCTTTCTTT. This encodes CAINPGQGMTEAFF.

Here the CDR3 DNA reads TGTGCCAGCAGCTTAGCGACTTTTGAGCAGTACTTC. Translating it yields CASSLATFEQYF. V usage is TRBV11-3 and J usage is TRBJ2-7, with D unclear. CDR1 is SGHNT, CDR2 YENEEA, per germline. Trimming removed 1 base at V and 7 bases at J, with 8 bases between. This CDR3 contains 12 residues.

V gene TRBV11-2 combines with J gene TRBJ2-3; D ambiguous. The germline CDR1 and CDR2 sequences are SGHAT and FQNNGV. This CDR3 has 16 residues. Trimming stripped 6 bases from V and 2 bases from J, with 18 bases between. The CDR3 DNA reads as TGTGCCAGCAGTGACTTGTCCAACACCCTCACAGATACGCAGTATTTT. This sequence encodes CASSDLSNTLTDTQYF.

The chain couples TRBV4-1 to TRBJ1-2, with D maybe TRBD1 (5 bases). Germline CDR1 MGHRA, CDR2 YSYEKL. This CDR3 comprises 18 residues. Trimming pared 0 bases from V and 2 bases from J, leaving 19 bases between. CDR3 sequence (DNA): TGCGCCAGCAGCCAAGATTGGTCGCGGCAGGGCCCAAACTATGGCTACACCTTC. This encodes CASSQDWSRQGPNYGYTF.

The CDR3 reads CAWKGVRSGNTIYF. CDR3 nucleotide sequence: TGTGCCTGGAAGGGAGTCCGCTCTGGAAACACCATATATTTT. The rearrangement links TRBV30 to TRBJ1-3; D remains unclear. This CDR3 contains 14 residues. V dropped 4 bases and J dropped 0 bases, with 10 bases sitting between them. Germline CDR1 and CDR2: GTSNPN and SVGIG (reference sequence).

J is TRBJ1-4 and V is TRBV2; D might be TRBD1 (6 bases). Trimming took off 8 bases at V and 0 bases at J, with 13 bases between the two ends. The germline V gene encodes CDR1 SNHLY and CDR2 FYNNEI. The CDR3 contains 15 residues. The CDR3 bases are TGTGCCAGCTGCAGGACAGCAGCAACTAATGAAAAACTGTTTTTT. It codes for CASCRTAATNEKLFF.

The chain links TRBV6-5 to TRBJ1-5; TRBD1 aligns across 8 bases. Germline V gives CDR1 MNHEY, CDR2 SVGAGI. CDR3 length: 12 amino acids. Trimming removed 6 bases from V and 16 bases from J; junction bases left unmatched: 11. The CDR3 loop reads CASRGQGGSDHF. The CDR3 DNA reads as TGTGCCAGCAGAGGACAGGGAGGGTCAGATCATTTT.

V and J are TRBV27 and TRBJ2-1, with 8 bases identical to TRBD2. The V segment lost 1 base and the J segment 2 bases; nucleotides outside the gene matches: 4. Per germline, CDR1 MNHEY and CDR2 SMNVEV (reference sequence). The CDR3 consists of 16 residues. The CDR3 bases are TGTGCCAGCAGTTTATACGCCGGGGGGGCCTACAATGAGCAGTTCTTC. As protein: CASSLYAGGAYNEQFF.

The V gene is TRBV5-1, the J gene TRBJ1-4; 8 bases agree with TRBD1. V was clipped by 3 bases and J by 8 bases; unmatched bases: 6. CDR1 and CDR2 from the germline V gene are SGHRS and YFSETQ. The CDR3 length is 14 residues. The CDR3 DNA follows: TGCGCCAGCAGCTCAGGGGGCTTCGGGGAAAAACTGTTTTTT. Translating gives CASSSGGFGEKLFF.

The chain combines TRBV7-2 with TRBJ1-2; a weak D match, TRBD1 (5 bases). CDR1 is SGHTA and CDR2 is FQGNSA in the germline V gene. Trimming cost V 5 bases and J 2 bases, with 12 bases left between them. The CDR3 is 14 amino acids. CDR3 residues: CASSEKTANYGYTF. CDR3 nucleotides: TGTGCCAGCAGCGAAAAGACAGCCAACTATGGCTACACCTTC.

The chain employs TRBV18 and TRBJ1-4; D is undetermined. Germline V gene sequence: CDR1 KGHSH, CDR2 LQKENI. With 1 base removed from V and 0 bases from J, the gap between germline ends came to 6 bases. There are 15 residues in the CDR3. This CDR3 is CASSPRLATNEKLFF. The CDR3, as DNA: TGTGCCAGCTCACCACGCTTAGCAACTAATGAAAAACTGTTTTTT.